A selection of T cell receptor beta chains follows, all from one sample in a study of blood T cell repertoires in COVID-19. Profiled with immunoSEQ multiplex PCR; TCRdb holds only in-frame clones, not every one. The table records 140,000 or so clones, 65% to 80% of them present only once. Sequenced input: peripheral blood. These receptors were taken from a man aged 60 to 75 with acute or convalescent COVID-19. CDR3s include the opening cysteine and the closing phenylalanine or tryptophan. The order of the fields is J gene, D gene, clone size, CDR3 length, V gene, CDR3 protein, CDR3 DNA. A D gene is named only where the DNA matches it firmly. The size field is filled for only some rows; it gives once, few, many or a size class.

>TRBJ1-5|TRBD1|NA|15|TRBV28
CASRFQDRQGQPQHF
TGTGCCAGCAGATTCCAGGACAGGCAGGGTCAGCCCCAGCATTTT
>TRBJ1-2|NA|NA|13|TRBV6-5
CASSATAGYGYTF
TGTGCCAGCAGCGCGACAGCTGGATATGGCTACACCTTC
>TRBJ2-2|TRBD2|few|17|TRBV18
CASSPPLAGANTGELFF
TGTGCCAGCTCACCACCCCTAGCGGGGGCAAACACCGGGGAGCTGTTTTTT
>TRBJ2-7|NA|NA|15|TRBV5-1
CASSLASVGLYEQYF
TGCGCCAGCAGCTTAGCCAGCGTAGGCTTGTACGAGCAGTACTTC
>TRBJ2-1|TRBD2|NA|15|TRBV7-9
CASSSRLAGGNEQFF
TGTGCCAGCAGCTCCCGACTAGCGGGAGGTAATGAGCAGTTCTTC
>TRBJ2-7|NA|few|18|TRBV5-1
CASSLRPNSGVMAYEQYF
TGCGCCAGCAGCTTGCGCCCGAATAGCGGTGTCATGGCCTACGAGCAGTACTTC
>TRBJ1-2|TRBD1|NA|14|TRBV6-5
CASSSDRAGYGYTF
TGTGCCAGCAGTTCGGACAGGGCAGGCTATGGCTACACCTTC
>TRBJ1-3|TRBD1|NA|17|TRBV7-6
CASSLRTGVPSGNTIYF
TGTGCCAGCAGCCTACGAACAGGGGTACCCTCTGGAAACACCATATATTTT
>TRBJ1-1|NA|NA|15|TRBV30
CAWRKGGGRNTEAFF
TGTGCCTGGAGGAAAGGCGGGGGTAGGAACACTGAAGCTTTCTTT
>TRBJ2-2|TRBD2|NA|17|TRBV7-8
CASSPRRAGGPGGELFF
TGTGCCAGCAGCCCACGCCGGGCGGGAGGGCCGGGCGGGGAGCTGTTTTTT
>TRBJ1-1|TRBD1|NA|14|TRBV7-8
CASSRGTANTEAFF
TGTGCCAGCAGCCGCGGGACAGCGAACACTGAAGCTTTCTTT
>TRBJ2-5|NA|NA|17|TRBV12-2
CASRLNSGSRRRETQYF
TGTGCAAGTCGCCTCAATAGTGGCTCGAGGCGCCGAGAGACCCAGTACTTC
>TRBJ2-5|NA|NA|15|TRBV3-1/TRBV3-2
CASSQTQGFQETQYF
TGTGCCAGCAGCCAGACACAGGGTTTCCAAGAGACCCAGTACTTC
>TRBJ2-1|TRBD2|NA|16|TRBV10-1
CASSDGTSGRGNEQFF
TGCGCCAGCAGTGACGGGACTAGCGGGAGAGGTAATGAGCAGTTCTTC
>TRBJ2-3|TRBD2|NA|13|TRBV27
CASRGLAPDTQYF
TGTGCCAGTAGGGGACTAGCACCAGATACGCAGTATTTT
>TRBJ2-3|NA|NA|14|TRBV25-1
CASSPSGGADTQYF
TGTGCCAGCAGTCCATCCGGCGGGGCAGATACGCAGTATTTT
>TRBJ2-4|NA|NA|14|TRBV11-2
CASSLAGSRNIQYF
TGTGCCAGCAGCTTAGCAGGGTCCCGGAACATTCAGTACTTC
>TRBJ2-7|TRBD1|NA|12|TRBV28
CASSLFRDSLFF
TGTGCCAGCAGTTTATTCCGGGACAGCCTTTTTTTC
>TRBJ2-7|TRBD1|NA|18|TRBV4-1
CASSQDRKGGGNSYEQYF
TGCGCCAGCAGCCAAGACCGAAAAGGGGGCGGTAACTCCTACGAGCAGTACTTC
>TRBJ1-1|NA|NA|13|TRBV30
CAWSVLGATEAFF
TGTGCCTGGAGTGTATTGGGGGCCACTGAAGCTTTCTTT
>TRBJ2-2|TRBD2|NA|16|TRBV5-1
CASSLVLAGRGGELFF
TGCGCCAGCAGCTTGGTACTAGCGGGTAGAGGCGGGGAGCTGTTTTTT
>TRBJ2-5|TRBD2|NA|14|TRBV29-1
CSAKGLAGEETQYF
TGCAGCGCCAAGGGACTAGCGGGAGAAGAGACCCAGTACTTC
>TRBJ2-1|TRBD2|NA|14|TRBV5-1
CASSLGLAGNEQFF
TGCGCCAGCAGCTTGGGACTAGCGGGCAATGAGCAGTTCTTC
>TRBJ2-7|NA|NA|12|TRBV7-9
CASSRSSYEQYF
TGTGCCAGCAGCCGGAGCTCCTACGAGCAGTACTTC
>TRBJ1-1|NA|NA|13|TRBV18
CASFAGLNTEAFF
TGTGCCAGCTTTGCGGGTCTGAACACTGAAGCTTTCTTT
>TRBJ1-5|TRBD1|NA|13|TRBV30
CAWSRRGQQPQHF
TGTGCCTGGAGTAGAAGGGGGCAGCAGCCCCAGCATTTT
>TRBJ1-5|TRBD1|NA|16|TRBV6-2/TRBV6-3
CASSPAGGLSNQPQHF
TGTGCCAGCAGTCCAGCAGGGGGGCTTAGCAATCAGCCCCAGCATTTT
>TRBJ2-5|TRBD2|NA|18|TRBV10-2
CASSDPYSTSGSRETQYF
TGCGCCAGCAGTGACCCATACTCGACTAGCGGGAGTCGAGAGACCCAGTACTTC
>TRBJ2-3|TRBD2|NA|14|TRBV7-3
CASSPSGSGDTQYF
TGTGCCAGCAGCCCTAGCGGGAGCGGAGATACGCAGTATTTT
>TRBJ1-2|TRBD1|NA|14|TRBV5-6
CASSSDSTGNGYTF
TGTGCCAGCAGCTCGGACTCGACAGGGAACGGCTACACCTTC